These 23 T cell receptor beta chains were all obtained from the same sample, sequenced in a study of cytomegalovirus exposure and HLA in healthy donors (dated by TCRdb to between 2016 and 2019). Library prep was done by the immunoSEQ multiplex PCR assay. For the multiplex PCR, a mixture combining 60 forward primers for TCR Vbeta segments and 13 reverse primers for TCR Jbeta segments was used. TCRdb retrieved this table from immuneACCESS and kept in-frame rearrangements only. Not all clones are present; in checked studies, unresolved V genes account for under half, and no reason is known for the remainder. The sample table contains around 140,000 clones; only one count was recorded for less than 90% of them. Clones ranked in the top ten supply over 1.5% of the sample. Sequencing was carried out using PBMCs. These receptors were obtained from a man aged 35-49 years in good health and CMV-seronegative.

This clone was detected only a few times. This specimen includes other DNA sequences encoding the same CDR3. This chain links TRBV19 with TRBJ1-1; D gene ambiguous. The ends were cut back, 3 bases at V and 1 base at J, with 6 bases in the middle. This CDR3 is built from 13 residues. CDR1 and CDR2 (germline): LNHDA, SQIVND (reference sequence). CDR3 region: CASSITGNTEAFF. CDR3 DNA: TGTGCCAGTAGTATTACCGGGAACACTGAAGCTTTCTTT.

This clone was detected only a few times. This chain links TRBV5-1 with TRBJ2-3, with D uncertain. The V and J ends lost 0 bases and 4 bases respectively, with 9 bases between them. The length of the CDR3 is 14 residues. Germline V gene data show CDR1 as SGHRS and CDR2 as YFSETQ. CDR3 DNA: TGCGCCAGCAGCTTGGAAAGTCGGTCAGATACGCAGTATTTT. The encoded protein is CASSLESRSDTQYF.

The V and J genes are TRBV7-9 and TRBJ2-5; D possibly corresponds to TRBD2 (6 bases). Germline V CDR1 and CDR2: SEHNR, FQNEAQ (reference sequence). The CDR3 is 15 amino acids. With 7 bases removed from V and 5 bases from J, the gap between germline ends came to 20 bases. CDR3: CASNHGSGAEETQYF. The CDR3 nucleotides read TGTGCCAGCAACCACGGGAGTGGGGCCGAGGAGACCCAGTACTTC.

The V call is TRBV4-1, the J call TRBJ1-5, with 8 bases matching TRBD1. With 3 bases clipped from V and 4 bases from J, the junction kept 5 bases outside the gene matches. This CDR3 is built from 15 residues. In germline, CDR1 is MGHRA, CDR2 YSYEKL. CDR3 protein: CASSQWTGNNQPQHF. For the CDR3, the DNA is TGCGCCAGCAGCCAGTGGACAGGGAATAATCAGCCCCAGCATTTT.

The V gene is TRBV9, the J gene TRBJ2-2; 11 positions agree with TRBD2. Germline-derived CDR1 and CDR2 are SGDLS and YYNGEE. This CDR3 region has 17 residues. The V segment lost 2 bases and the J segment 3 bases; nucleotides outside the gene matches: 6. CDR3: CASSVIAGGPDTGELFF. In DNA form, the CDR3 reads TGTGCCAGCAGCGTGATAGCGGGGGGGCCGGACACCGGGGAGCTGTTTTTT.

The chain links TRBV5-5 to TRBJ2-7; TRBD1 is a possible D gene (6 bases). This CDR3 has 14 amino acids. Trimming removed 2 bases from V and 4 bases from J, with 13 bases in between. Germline V lookup: CDR1 SGHKS, CDR2 YYEKEE (reference sequence). The CDR3 bases are TGTGCCAGCAGCTTACTCACGCAGGGGTACGAGCAGTACTTC. This sequence encodes CASSLLTQGYEQYF.

The rearrangement joins TRBV14 to TRBJ1-2; unclear D gene. CDR3 size: 16 residues. Trimming stripped 1 base from V and 3 bases from J, with 15 bases between. The V gene's germline CDR1 is SGHDN and CDR2 FVKESK. DNA of the CDR3: TGTGCCAGCAGCCAAGGCTGGTCGTCCGGGTACTATGGCTACACCTTC. Translating gives CASSQGWSSGYYGYTF.

The chain joins TRBV7-2 to TRBJ2-7, with a weak D call TRBD1 (6 bases). Germline V CDR1 and CDR2: SGHTA, FQGNSA. The CDR3 is 16 amino acids. Trimming shortened V by 5 bases and J by 6 bases, and 23 bases separated the two germline ends. CDR3: CASSGYDGTRTSEQYF. CDR3 nucleotides: TGTGCCAGCAGCGGATACGACGGGACACGAACTTCCGAGCAGTACTTC.

The rearrangement links TRBV10-3 to TRBJ2-1; 9 nucleotides match TRBD1. Germline trimming cut 8 bases from V and 3 bases from J; bases unmatched to any gene: 2. Germline lookup yields CDR1 ENHRY and CDR2 SYGVKD. This CDR3 is built from 13 residues. The CDR3 spells CAIGTGYYNEQFF. The CDR3 DNA reads as TGTGCCATCGGGACAGGGTACTACAATGAGCAGTTCTTC.

This clone has only a few counts. V usage is TRBV10-3 and J usage is TRBJ2-7, with TRBD2 matching 9 bases. V shed 8 bases and J 1 base; nucleotides not matched to a gene: 12. This CDR3 is 16 amino acids long. CDR1 is ENHRY and CDR2 is SYGVKD in the germline V gene. The DNA for the CDR3 is TGTGCCATCCGGGGTCTGAGCGGGGGGATATCCTACGAGCAGTACTTC. It codes for CAIRGLSGGISYEQYF.

The count of this clone is one. This chain joins TRBV7-3 and TRBJ1-5; 9 bases are shared with TRBD1. The V and J ends lost 5 bases and 0 bases, in that order; junction bases with no gene match: 11. CDR1 SGHTA and CDR2 FQGTGA come from the germline V gene. CDR3 length: 18 residues. The CDR3 loop reads CASSQTTGGVRSNQPQHF. The DNA for the CDR3 is TGTGCCAGCAGCCAAACCACAGGGGGCGTCCGTAGCAATCAGCCCCAGCATTTT.

The rearrangement uses TRBV7-3 and TRBJ2-5, with D maybe TRBD2 (6 bases). V lost 0 bases and J 4 bases, leaving 15 bases between the germline ends. Germline V CDR1 and CDR2: SGHTA, FQGTGA. The CDR3 extends over 16 amino acids. The CDR3: CASSLTGGGSGETQYF. CDR3 DNA sequence: TGTGCCAGCAGCTTAACAGGTGGAGGGTCGGGAGAGACCCAGTACTTC. The full variable domain, its missing parts supplied by reference TRBV7-3 and TRBJ2-5, is GAGVSQTPSNKVTEKGKYVELRCDPISGHTALYWYRQSLGQGPEFLIYFQGTGAADDSGLPNDRFFAVRPEGSVSTLKIQRTERGDSAVYLCASSLTGGGSGETQYFGPGTRLLVL.

The genes are TRBV7-4 and TRBJ2-1; TRBD2 agrees at 9 bases. The ends lost 3 bases at V and 0 bases at J; junction bases unmatched: 12. The CDR3 contains 19 residues. Germline V lookup: CDR1 SGHVT, CDR2 SQSDAQ. The CDR3, as DNA: TGTGCCAGCAGCTTCGGTGCTCGGCTAGCGGGGAGCTCCTACAATGAGCAGTTCTTC. It yields the protein CASSFGARLAGSSYNEQFF.

The J gene is TRBJ1-2, the V gene TRBV5-4, with 7 positions matching TRBD1. This CDR3 region has 16 residues. Germline lookup yields CDR1 SGHNT and CDR2 YYREEE (reference sequence). J gave up 8 bases and V 3 bases, and 16 bases lay outside the gene matches. CDR3 sequence: CASSSPAPRGPGGYTF. Here the CDR3 DNA reads TGTGCCAGCAGCTCTCCGGCTCCGAGGGGGCCCGGGGGCTACACCTTC.

V is TRBV27 and J is TRBJ1-1; 8 bases agree with TRBD1. With V trimmed by 0 bases and J by 4 bases, 7 bases remained unmatched. Germline loops: CDR1 MNHEY, CDR2 SMNVEV (reference sequence). CDR3 length equals 16 residues. CDR3 in DNA: TGTGCCAGCAGTTTATCGGGGCAGGGGGCTACCACTGAAGCTTTCTTT. This gives the protein CASSLSGQGATTEAFF.

The chain joins TRBV7-2 to TRBJ2-5; TRBD2 agrees at 9 bases. The J call could be wrong; TRBJ2-7 is a better fit for the DNA end. Germline V gives CDR1 SGHTA, CDR2 FQGNSA. This CDR3 contains 16 residues. The CDR3 reads CASSLDLVAGVYEQYF. In DNA form, the CDR3 reads TGTGCCAGCAGCTTAGATTTGGTAGCGGGGGTATACGAGCAGTACTTC.

On this clone itself: The sample carries other DNA sequences with the same CDR3. The chain couples TRBV7-2 to TRBJ1-2, with 10 bases that match TRBD1. Trimming cost V 5 bases and J 7 bases; bases outside gene matches: 4. CDR1 and CDR2 (germline): SGHTA, FQGNSA. The CDR3 contains 13 residues. The CDR3 here is CASSPGTGAGYTF. CDR3 in DNA: TGTGCCAGCAGCCCGGGGACAGGGGCTGGCTACACCTTC.

This clone appeared once. The gene calls are TRBV4-3 and TRBJ2-7; TRBD2 is a possible D gene (5 bases). The CDR3 extends over 15 amino acids. Germline V gene lookup returns CDR1 LGHNA and CDR2 YSLEER. V lost 1 base, J lost 0 bases, and 10 bases lay in between. In DNA, the CDR3 is TGCGCCAGCAGCCAAGGGCTAGGGAGCTCCTACGAGCAGTACTTC. Residues: CASSQGLGSSYEQYF.

In this sample, this clone turned up a few times. This chain joins TRBV10-1 and TRBJ2-5; 8 bases agree with TRBD2. Trimming removed 3 bases from V and 5 bases from J; junction bases left unmatched: 2. CDR3 length: 13 residues. Germline lookup yields CDR1 WNHNN and CDR2 SYGVQD (reference sequence). The DNA for the CDR3 is TGCGCCAGCAGTGACAGCGGGGGCGAGACCCAGTACTTC. Amino acid sequence: CASSDSGGETQYF.

The chain links TRBV10-3 to TRBJ1-1; 8 nucleotides line up with TRBD1. The CDR3 sequence is 13 residues long. J lost 3 bases, V lost 6 bases, and 3 bases had no gene match. CDR1 is ENHRY and CDR2 is SYGVKD in the germline V gene. In nucleotides, the CDR3 is TGTGCCATCAGACAGACAGGGGACACTGAAGCTTTCTTT. Translated, it gives CAIRQTGDTEAFF.

The rearrangement links TRBV15 to TRBJ2-6; D is possibly TRBD1 (6 bases). Trimming removed 1 base from V and 1 base from J, with 14 bases in between. The CDR3 spans 18 residues. The germline CDR1 and CDR2 sequences are LNHNV and YYDKDF (reference sequence). CDR3 sequence (DNA): TGTGCCACCAGCAGAGGACAGGCAACCCTTTCTGGGGCCAACGTCCTGACTTTC. This sequence encodes CATSRGQATLSGANVLTF. The full variable domain, with the rest looked up from reference TRBV15 and TRBJ2-6, is DAMVIQNPRYQVTQFGKPVTLSCSQTLNHNVMYWYQQKSSQAPKLLFHYYDKDFNNEADTPDNFQSRRPNTSFCFLDIRSPGLGDTAMYLCATSRGQATLSGANVLTFGAGSRLTVL.

This clone is a singleton in its sample. This chain links TRBV27 with TRBJ2-2; no firm D call. Trimming cost V 3 bases and J 4 bases, with 6 bases left between them. The CDR3 runs 13 residues. Germline V gene lookup returns CDR1 MNHEY and CDR2 SMNVEV (reference sequence). The CDR3 bases are TGTGCCAGCAGTTTCCAGGTCACCGGGGAGCTGTTTTTT. Translated, it gives CASSFQVTGELFF.

The rearrangement uses TRBV10-3 and TRBJ2-3, with D maybe TRBD1 (5 bases). Germline CDR1 and CDR2: ENHRY and SYGVKD. The V gene lost 7 bases and the J gene lost 0 bases, with 11 bases spanning the gap. This CDR3 spans 14 amino acids. In nucleotides, the CDR3 is TGTGCCATCAAGACAGCTCGTAGCACAGATACGCAGTATTTT. It specifies CAIKTARSTDTQYF.